The T cell receptor beta chain described here comes from a study of blood T cell repertoires in COVID-19. About the research overall: Specimens from acute and convalescent COVID-19 originated in the United States, Italy and Spain. From T cells, B-cell-depleted T cells, or PBMCs came the material, which was cDNA or gDNA.

As originally analysed: Cell counts per sample came from amplifying reference gene primers. TCRdb's copy holds only in-frame clones and misses some; the assay was immunoSEQ multiplex PCR. Clone size and the V and J calls come from that table; the DNA yielded D and trimming. The sample holds some 190,000 clones; 75% to 90% are singletons and the top ten take about 1.1%. The CDR3 covers 15 residues. Germline CDR1 is SGHVS and CDR2 is FQNEAQ. Between the trimmed V and J ends, which lost 1 base and 4 bases, there was a span of 11 bases. Specimen: peripheral blood. The chain joins TRBV7-8 to TRBJ1-5, with D maybe TRBD1 (6 bases). This TCR came from a man between 25 and 39 years old with acute or convalescent COVID-19. The chain's CDR3 is CASSLGGGLNQPQHF. CDR3 nucleotide sequence: TGTGCCAGCAGCTTAGGGGGGGGGCTTAATCAGCCCCAGCATTTT.